Below, 2 T cell receptor beta chains from the same sample are listed, as sequenced in a study of OX40 agonist ivuxolimab in advanced cancers. Measured with immunoSEQ multiplex PCR; TCRdb has only the in-frame clones, and not every one. Of approximately 18,000 clones listed, roughly 86% are singletons. The sequences come from CD4+ or CD8+ T cells sorted from blood, collected in a trial of the OX40 agonist ivuxolimab. Source of these receptors: an adult with an advanced solid tumor such as melanoma, head and neck, liver or kidney cancer.

The V call is TRBV4-2, the J call TRBJ1-5, with TRBD1 matching over 10 bases. CDR1 LGHNA and CDR2 YNFKEQ come from the germline V gene. J was trimmed by 5 bases and V by 4 bases; bases with no gene match: 5. The CDR3 consists of 15 residues. The CDR3 coding sequence is TGTGCCAGCAGCCGGGGACAGGGGTTTGATCAGCCCCAGCATTTT. Protein product: CASSRGQGFDQPQHF.

The V gene is TRBV7-3, the J gene TRBJ2-2; D is ambiguous. Germline assignment: CDR1 SGHTA and CDR2 FQGTGA. The V and J ends lost 7 bases and 5 bases respectively, with 11 bases between them. The CDR3 length is 13 residues. CDR3 in amino acids: CASKIAPTGELFF. CDR3 sequence (DNA): TGTGCCAGCAAAATAGCCCCTACCGGGGAGCTGTTTTTT.